This note documents a single TCR beta chain sequence. Its target antigen remains unknown. Nothing much larger sits one base from this clone, and base qualities are not available. All of the isolated RNA was reverse transcribed with the High Capacity cDNA Reverse Transcription Kit, so expressed TCRB transcripts were sequenced. Deep immunoSEQ sequencing was applied to naive, central memory and regulatory T cell samples, giving an average of approximately 3.8 million total reads per sample. After sorted cells were lysed in RLT buffer, RNA was extracted with DNase-treated RNeasy Micro or Mini kits, with the choice depending on cell number. To prevent cross-contamination, each cell subset was processed individually, whereas patient and healthy donor samples were processed jointly. The immunoSEQ multiplex PCR was used to amplify TCRB sequences from cDNA, generating 87-bp fragments that spanned the CDR3 region. Sequencing of the amplicons was performed on the Illumina HiSeq platform. The study's processing was this. PCR bias was computationally corrected using synthetic template baselines, reads within Hamming distance 2 were collapsed, and singletons that could not be merged were discarded. Reads were aligned against IMGT so that V, D and J genes, CDR3 length and insertions or deletions at six rearrangement sites could be assigned. Within each subset, clonotype counts were normalized to sorted cell number, and only after that were true diversity and Gini coefficients computed with the tcR R package. Repertoire sharing was quantified using the overlap coefficient calculated on TCRB nucleotide sequences. Out-of-frame TCRB sequences from naive cells were analyzed as a proxy for the pre-selection repertoire. TCRdb carries this immuneACCESS record with in-frame sequences only. Its versions omit some clonotypes, under half of them owing to an unresolved V gene in the studies checked, with the rest unexplained. The DNA gave D and trimming, while V, J and clone size come from that table. The sample table holds around 710,000 clones, of which around an eighth were seen once. Of the sample, about 0.11% is held by the ten largest clones.

These data come from a study of beta chain features in type 1 diabetes (dated by TCRdb to the late 2010s). In the study overall: No differences in mean age, gender distribution, total cell number or subset yield were found between patients and healthy donors. A total of roughly 100 million sorted cells were examined across all samples, and a strong correlation was observed between cell number per subset and RNA yield. The study compared the TCRB repertoires of sorted circulating CD4+ T cell subsets in recently diagnosed type 1 diabetes patients with those in matched healthy donors. Naive and central memory subsets were obtained from all 30 or so donors, but regulatory and stem cell-like memory subsets were isolated from only 8 patients and roughly 8 healthy donors. Results and caveats for the whole study, not just this receptor: Because small numbers of individuals were included in the HLA sub-analyses, any influence of HLA type on TCRB rearrangement was left unresolved. A moderate but significant shortening of TCRB CDR3 length was observed in type 1 diabetes patients in all four CD4+ subsets. Sequencing cDNA rather than genomic DNA could over-represent highly expressing activated cells, although activation and CD3 levels did not differ between groups. At VDJ recombination sites, type 1 diabetes patients had fewer insertions and more deleted nucleotides, which implies abnormalities in thymic rearrangement. Shorter templates might have been favored by PCR, but patient and control samples were amplified and corrected together, so both groups would have been affected equally by any skew. Naive, central memory and regulatory TCRB repertoires appeared more similar among patients than among healthy donors.

A single peripheral blood draw of approximately 100 mL on average was collected from each donor into heparinised tubes. Using a panel that included CD45RO, CCR7, CD25, CD127, CD95 and CD27, naive, central memory, regulatory and stem cell-like memory CD4+ T cells were sorted on a BD FACSAria II. Every sorted population had a purity above 98%. PBMCs were separated immediately by Lymphoprep density gradient centrifugation and were stained directly, without being cultured. So that batch effects would be minimized, each experiment stained and sorted samples in pairs, pairing one healthy donor with one patient. Measured from the cysteine to the phenylalanine, the CDR3 is 14 residues long. Just CDR3 DNA is preserved here, 42 bases in frame from base 1. CDR1 and CDR2 are drawn from the germline V gene: SGHRS, YFSETQ. V and J are truncated by 0 bases and 4 bases respectively, leaving an intervening sequence of 8 bases.

This TCR derives from a man aged 30 to 39 with type 1 diabetes. The receptor chain draws on TRBV5-1 and TRBJ1-3, with an unclear D gene assignment. The specimen was naive CD4+ T cells from blood. The sample's cell subset or site label, in plain terms: true naive CD4+ T cells. In nucleotide form, the sequence is TGCGCCAGCAGCTTGGAGCGACCCGGAAACACCATATATTTT. Its protein reads: CASSLERPGNTIYF.